Below are 5 T cell receptor beta chains sequenced from a single sample in a study of vaccination effects on CD4 cells after COVID-19 (dated by TCRdb to 2021 to 2024). The antigens for these receptors are not known. After 10 to 11 days of culture, CD4+ T cells were isolated with the EasySep CD4+ T cell isolation kit. Each participant received two doses of an mRNA SARS-CoV-2 vaccine, either BNT162b2 or mRNA-1273. The protocol used for the library was the immunoSEQ multiplex PCR assay. TCRdb limited this immuneACCESS table to in-frame rearrangements with V and J called. A share of clones is missing; checked studies link under half to unresolved V genes, and the rest is unexplained. In all, the sample holds around 62,000 clones, and 74% of those were seen once. The ten largest account for 2% to 2.5% of the sample. The sequences come from CD4+ T cells from PBMCs cultured without peptide, collected after COVID-19 vaccination. All receptors come from a human donor who received a COVID-19 vaccine.

V gene TRBV14 combines with J gene TRBJ1-5; no firm D call. Germline V gives CDR1 SGHDN, CDR2 FVKESK. With 0 bases removed from V and 5 bases from J, the gap between germline ends came to 17 bases. The CDR3 covers 17 residues. Here the CDR3 reads CASSQECVSLRHQPQHF. CDR3 DNA sequence: TGTGCCAGCAGCCAAGAGTGCGTGTCTTTACGGCATCAGCCCCAGCATTTT. The variable domain in full, completed from reference TRBV14 and TRBJ1-5, reads EAGVTQFPSHSVIEKGQTVTLRCDPISGHDNLYWYRRVMGKEIKFLLHFVKESKQDESGMPNNRFLAERTGGTYSTLKVQPAELEDSGVYFCASSQECVSLRHQPQHFGDGTRLSIL.

This clone was counted only a few times. The V call is TRBV18, the J call TRBJ2-2; no reliable D call. The V gene lost 2 bases and the J gene lost 4 bases, with 8 bases spanning the gap. The CDR3 consists of 14 residues. Germline assignment: CDR1 KGHSH and CDR2 LQKENI. CDR3 in amino acids: CASSPGVRTGELFF. CDR3 bases: TGTGCCAGCTCACCAGGGGTTCGCACCGGGGAGCTGTTTTTT.

CDR3 protein: CASSPAATWKHGYTF. CDR3 nucleotide sequence: TGTGCCAGCAGCCCGGCAGCGACATGGAAACATGGCTACACCTTC. The rearrangement joins TRBV3-1 (or the pseudogene TRBV3-2) to TRBJ1-2; D not certain. Germline V gene data show CDR1 as LGHDT and CDR2 as YNNKEL (reference sequence). Trimming cost V 4 bases and J 6 bases, with 18 bases left between them. The CDR3 spans 15 residues.

The V and J genes are TRBV15 and TRBJ1-1; D uncertain. CDR1 and CDR2 (germline): LNHNV, YYDKDF (reference sequence). Trimming left V 2 bases short and J 10 bases short, with 14 bases between. This CDR3 comprises 13 residues. For the CDR3, the DNA is TGTGCCACCAGCAGATCAGTCGCGTGGTCAGCTTTCTTT. Encoded protein: CATSRSVAWSAFF. The full variable domain, rest sourced from reference TRBV15 and TRBJ1-1, is DAMVIQNPRYQVTQFGKPVTLSCSQTLNHNVMYWYQQKSSQAPKLLFHYYDKDFNNEADTPDNFQSRRPNTSFCFLDIRSPGLGDTAMYLCATSRSVAWSAFFGQGTRLTVV.

The chain recombines TRBV25-1 with TRBJ1-1; TRBD1 agrees at 8 bases. From germline, CDR1 is MGHDK and CDR2 SYGVNS. Trimming cost V 1 base and J 1 base; bases outside gene matches: 2. The CDR3 sequence is 15 residues long. This chain's CDR3 is CASSELTGGNTEAFF. The CDR3 DNA reads as TGTGCCAGCAGTGAATTAACAGGGGGGAACACTGAAGCTTTCTTT.